This is a list of T cell receptor beta chains from one sample in a study of blood T cell repertoires in COVID-19. The protocol was immunoSEQ multiplex PCR, while the TCRdb copy is restricted to in-frame clones and leaves out a portion. The sample holds some 250,000 clones, 75% to 90% seen once. Input material: peripheral blood. All receptors come from a young man who had recovered from COVID-19. CDR3s include the opening cysteine and the closing phenylalanine or tryptophan. D genes are given only for firm matches. A row's size may be missing; if present it is once, few, many or a size class.

clone_size: NA; v_call: TRBV7-2; d_call: TRBD2; j_call: TRBJ2-2; cdr3_nt: TGTGCCAGCAGCCCACGACTAGCGGGGGGGTTGGCCGGGGAGCTGTTTTTT; cdr3_aa: CASSPRLAGGLAGELFF
clone_size: NA; v_call: TRBV2; d_call: TRBD2; j_call: TRBJ2-3; cdr3_nt: TGTGCCAGCAGTGAGACTAGCGGGGGGGCCAGACCAGATACGCAGTATTTT; cdr3_aa: CASSETSGGARPDTQYF
clone_size: NA; v_call: TRBV5-6; d_call: TRBD1; j_call: TRBJ1-5; cdr3_nt: TGTGCCAGCAACACAGGGGAACAGCCCCAGCATTTT; cdr3_aa: CASNTGEQPQHF
clone_size: NA; v_call: TRBV5-6; d_call: TRBD1; j_call: TRBJ2-7; cdr3_nt: TGTGCCAGCAGCTGGGACAGGGGGCCCGAGCAGTACTTC; cdr3_aa: CASSWDRGPEQYF
clone_size: NA; v_call: TRBV7-2; d_call: TRBD1; j_call: TRBJ2-3; cdr3_nt: TGTGCCAGCAGCTTAGCGCTCGGGACAGGGGGGACAGATACGCAGTATTTT; cdr3_aa: CASSLALGTGGTDTQYF
clone_size: NA; v_call: TRBV5-6; d_call: TRBD1; j_call: TRBJ1-2; cdr3_nt: TGTGCCAGCAGCTTCGCACTAACAAATTACAGGGGAAGAATGGATGGCTACACCTTC; cdr3_aa: CASSFALTNYRGRMDGYTF
clone_size: NA; v_call: TRBV6-1; d_call: TRBD2; j_call: TRBJ2-5; cdr3_nt: TGTGCCAGCAGTGAAGCACTAGCGGGGGGACAAGAGACCCAGTACTTC; cdr3_aa: CASSEALAGGQETQYF
clone_size: NA; v_call: TRBV18; d_call: NA; j_call: TRBJ2-3; cdr3_nt: TGTGCCAGCTCAGGACTTTCGACAGATACGCAGTATTTT; cdr3_aa: CASSGLSTDTQYF
clone_size: few; v_call: TRBV15; d_call: NA; j_call: TRBJ1-3; cdr3_nt: TGTGCCACCAGCAGAGATCGCATACAGCTCGGAAACACCATATATTTT; cdr3_aa: CATSRDRIQLGNTIYF
clone_size: NA; v_call: TRBV18; d_call: NA; j_call: TRBJ1-4; cdr3_nt: TGTGCCAGCTGCAACACCCTTGGGAGTGGCGAAAAACTGTTTTTT; cdr3_aa: CASCNTLGSGEKLFF
clone_size: once; v_call: TRBV2; d_call: TRBD2; j_call: TRBJ2-1; cdr3_nt: TGTGCCAGCCGCGGACTAGCGGCCTACAATGAGCAGTTCTTC; cdr3_aa: CASRGLAAYNEQFF
clone_size: NA; v_call: TRBV3-1/TRBV3-2; d_call: NA; j_call: TRBJ2-3; cdr3_nt: TGTGCCAGCAGCCAAGAAGGAGGGGGCACAGATACGCAGTATTTT; cdr3_aa: CASSQEGGGTDTQYF
clone_size: NA; v_call: TRBV7-9; d_call: NA; j_call: TRBJ2-1; cdr3_nt: TGTGCCAGCAGCGACCCAGACAGTGGAAAAAGGGGGGGCAGGGATGAGCAGTTCTTC; cdr3_aa: CASSDPDSGKRGGRDEQFF
clone_size: NA; v_call: TRBV4-1; d_call: TRBD1; j_call: TRBJ1-5; cdr3_nt: TGCGCCAGCAGCCAGCAGGAAAGGACAGGGATCTTCATCCAGCCCCAGCATTTT; cdr3_aa: CASSQQERTGIFIQPQHF
clone_size: NA; v_call: TRBV30; d_call: NA; j_call: TRBJ2-3; cdr3_nt: TGTGCCTGGATTTCAACGGCAGATACGCAGTATTTT; cdr3_aa: CAWISTADTQYF
clone_size: NA; v_call: TRBV5-1; d_call: TRBD2; j_call: TRBJ2-4; cdr3_nt: TGCGCCAGCAGCTGGACTAGCGGAAACATTCAGTACTTC; cdr3_aa: CASSWTSGNIQYF
clone_size: NA; v_call: TRBV11-2; d_call: TRBD2; j_call: TRBJ2-1; cdr3_nt: TGTGCCAGCAGCCTACTAGCGGGGGCATACAATGAGCAGTTCTTC; cdr3_aa: CASSLLAGAYNEQFF
clone_size: few; v_call: TRBV4-2; d_call: NA; j_call: TRBJ2-7; cdr3_nt: TGTGCCAGCAGCCAAGAAGATGCTAGTCTCTCCTACGAGCAGTACTTC; cdr3_aa: CASSQEDASLSYEQYF
clone_size: few; v_call: TRBV6-5; d_call: NA; j_call: TRBJ1-1; cdr3_nt: TGTGCCAGCAAATTACGTCAGGAGGGCACTGAAGCTTTCTTT; cdr3_aa: CASKLRQEGTEAFF
clone_size: few; v_call: TRBV6-1; d_call: TRBD2; j_call: TRBJ2-2; cdr3_nt: TGTGCCAGCAGTGAAGGACTAGCGCTTGTCGGGGAGCTGTTTTTT; cdr3_aa: CASSEGLALVGELFF
clone_size: NA; v_call: TRBV3-1/TRBV3-2; d_call: TRBD1; j_call: TRBJ1-6; cdr3_nt: TGTGCCAGCAGCTCCGGGACAGGGGGATCACCCCTCCACTTT; cdr3_aa: CASSSGTGGSPLHF
clone_size: NA; v_call: TRBV10-2; d_call: TRBD2; j_call: TRBJ2-7; cdr3_nt: TGCGCCAGTACGGGACTAGCGGGCAACTACGAGCAGTACTTC; cdr3_aa: CASTGLAGNYEQYF
clone_size: NA; v_call: TRBV11-2; d_call: NA; j_call: TRBJ1-2; cdr3_nt: TGTGCCAGCAGCTTATCTACAGGTCTCTATGGCTACACCTTC; cdr3_aa: CASSLSTGLYGYTF
clone_size: few; v_call: TRBV18; d_call: TRBD2; j_call: TRBJ2-5; cdr3_nt: TGTGCCAGCTCACCAGGCTCTAGCGGGGGCGCGGAGACCCAGTACTTC; cdr3_aa: CASSPGSSGGAETQYF
clone_size: NA; v_call: TRBV7-2; d_call: NA; j_call: TRBJ1-1; cdr3_nt: TGTGCCAGCAGCTTAGGGCAGGGTTACTCTGAAGCTTTCTTT; cdr3_aa: CASSLGQGYSEAFF
clone_size: NA; v_call: TRBV6-4; d_call: NA; j_call: TRBJ2-2; cdr3_nt: TGTGCCAGCAGTGACTCGAGGATCCCGGGGGAGCTGTTTTTT; cdr3_aa: CASSDSRIPGELFF
clone_size: NA; v_call: TRBV6-5; d_call: TRBD1; j_call: TRBJ1-2; cdr3_nt: TGTGCCAGCAGCAATCCGGGACAGAGCTATGGCTACACCTTC; cdr3_aa: CASSNPGQSYGYTF
clone_size: NA; v_call: TRBV25-1; d_call: NA; j_call: TRBJ1-4; cdr3_nt: TGTGCCAGCAAACAGGGCGGCGAAAAACTGTTTTTT; cdr3_aa: CASKQGGEKLFF
clone_size: NA; v_call: TRBV3-1/TRBV3-2; d_call: NA; j_call: TRBJ1-6; cdr3_nt: TGTGCCAGCAGCCAGCGCGGGGCGAGTTACCTCCACTTT; cdr3_aa: CASSQRGASYLHF
clone_size: NA; v_call: TRBV6-5; d_call: NA; j_call: TRBJ2-5; cdr3_nt: TGTGCCAGCAGGGGGCATCGGGTCCAAGAGACCCAGTACTTC; cdr3_aa: CASRGHRVQETQYF
clone_size: NA; v_call: TRBV4-2; d_call: TRBD1; j_call: TRBJ1-1; cdr3_nt: TGTGCCAGCAGGGACAGGCCACAGAACACTGAAGCTTTCTTT; cdr3_aa: CASRDRPQNTEAFF
clone_size: NA; v_call: TRBV29-1; d_call: NA; j_call: TRBJ1-1; cdr3_nt: TGCAGCGACCCCCCAGGGATAAGAACTGAAGCTTTCTTT; cdr3_aa: CSDPPGIRTEAFF
clone_size: NA; v_call: TRBV24-1; d_call: TRBD1; j_call: TRBJ1-2; cdr3_nt: TGTGCCACCAGTGATCGACAGGGGAGGTACTATGGCTACACCTTC; cdr3_aa: CATSDRQGRYYGYTF
clone_size: NA; v_call: TRBV6-1; d_call: TRBD1; j_call: TRBJ2-7; cdr3_nt: TGTGCCAGCAGTCTCGGGGACAGGCGAGGCTACGAGCAGTACTTC; cdr3_aa: CASSLGDRRGYEQYF
clone_size: few; v_call: TRBV12-3/TRBV12-4; d_call: TRBD1; j_call: TRBJ1-2; cdr3_nt: TGTGCCAGCAGTTTAGCCAGGGGGATTGGCTACACCTTC; cdr3_aa: CASSLARGIGYTF
clone_size: few; v_call: TRBV5-4; d_call: NA; j_call: TRBJ2-3; cdr3_nt: TGTGCCAGCAGCCCGCCCCCGGGTAGTCAGGGAGATACGCAGTATTTT; cdr3_aa: CASSPPPGSQGDTQYF
clone_size: NA; v_call: TRBV28; d_call: TRBD1; j_call: TRBJ2-4; cdr3_nt: TGTGCCAGCAGCTTTAGGGTACAGGGGAGCAAAAACATTCAGTACTTC; cdr3_aa: CASSFRVQGSKNIQYF
clone_size: NA; v_call: TRBV7-9; d_call: TRBD1; j_call: TRBJ1-1; cdr3_nt: TGCGGGACAGCTGAGAACACTGAAGCTTTCTTT; cdr3_aa: CGTAENTEAFF
clone_size: NA; v_call: TRBV20-1; d_call: TRBD1; j_call: TRBJ1-2; cdr3_nt: TGCAGTGCTAGTCAAGACAGGGACCTGTATGGCTACACCTTC; cdr3_aa: CSASQDRDLYGYTF
clone_size: NA; v_call: TRBV7-6; d_call: NA; j_call: TRBJ1-1; cdr3_nt: TGTGCCAGCAGCCCTCTAGGAATGAACACTGAAGCTTTCTTT; cdr3_aa: CASSPLGMNTEAFF
clone_size: NA; v_call: TRBV7-9; d_call: NA; j_call: TRBJ1-5; cdr3_nt: TGTGCCAGCGTCCCCGGGGGGGGCAATCAGCCCCAGCATTTT; cdr3_aa: CASVPGGGNQPQHF
clone_size: NA; v_call: TRBV2; d_call: NA; j_call: TRBJ2-2; cdr3_nt: TGTGCCAGCAGGTTCGGGGCGAACACCGGGGAGCTGTTTTTT; cdr3_aa: CASRFGANTGELFF
clone_size: once; v_call: TRBV5-6; d_call: NA; j_call: TRBJ2-1; cdr3_nt: TGTGCCAGCAATAGGGCTAGCGCCCACAATGAGCAGTTCTTC; cdr3_aa: CASNRASAHNEQFF
clone_size: NA; v_call: TRBV7-2; d_call: NA; j_call: TRBJ2-3; cdr3_nt: TGTGCCAGCAGCTTAGTTTCCCGAGGAGGAGATACGCAGTATTTT; cdr3_aa: CASSLVSRGGDTQYF
clone_size: NA; v_call: TRBV6-4; d_call: TRBD1; j_call: TRBJ1-4; cdr3_nt: TGTGCCAGCAGTGCGCCGGGACAGGGGGAGGAAAAACTGTTTTTT; cdr3_aa: CASSAPGQGEEKLFF
clone_size: NA; v_call: TRBV15; d_call: NA; j_call: TRBJ2-2; cdr3_nt: TGTGCCACCAGCAGGCGTACAGAAGCTACCGGGGAGCTGTTTTTT; cdr3_aa: CATSRRTEATGELFF
clone_size: few; v_call: TRBV9; d_call: TRBD1; j_call: TRBJ2-4; cdr3_nt: TGTGCCAGCAGCGTAAGAAATAGACAGGGGACACCAAAATTAGCCAAAAACATTCAGTACTTC; cdr3_aa: CASSVRNRQGTPKLAKNIQYF
clone_size: NA; v_call: TRBV28; d_call: TRBD2; j_call: TRBJ2-7; cdr3_nt: TGTGCCAGCAGTTTGTTGGGGACTAGCGGGGGGCGCACCTACGAGCAGTACTTC; cdr3_aa: CASSLLGTSGGRTYEQYF
clone_size: NA; v_call: TRBV5-8; d_call: TRBD1; j_call: TRBJ1-2; cdr3_nt: TGTGCCAGCAGCTCTTCCGGGACAGGGGGATATGGCTACACCTTC; cdr3_aa: CASSSSGTGGYGYTF
clone_size: NA; v_call: TRBV30; d_call: NA; j_call: TRBJ1-5; cdr3_nt: TGTGCCTGGACTGAGGGGGAGCATAGCAATCAGCCCCAGCATTTT; cdr3_aa: CAWTEGEHSNQPQHF
clone_size: NA; v_call: TRBV5-4; d_call: NA; j_call: TRBJ2-7; cdr3_nt: TGTGCCAGCCAGGTTCGGGGGGCCCGAGAGCAGTACTTC; cdr3_aa: CASQVRGAREQYF
clone_size: NA; v_call: TRBV7-2; d_call: NA; j_call: TRBJ2-7; cdr3_nt: TGTGCCAGCAGCTTTAGAGGCAGGGACGAGCAGTACTTC; cdr3_aa: CASSFRGRDEQYF
clone_size: NA; v_call: TRBV19; d_call: NA; j_call: TRBJ1-4; cdr3_nt: TGTGCCAGTAGTGTTACAGGGAAACTGTTTTTT; cdr3_aa: CASSVTGKLFF
clone_size: NA; v_call: TRBV11-2; d_call: NA; j_call: TRBJ1-4; cdr3_nt: TGTGCCAGCAGCTCCAACGCCGGCGGGTTCACGAAACTGTTTTTT; cdr3_aa: CASSSNAGGFTKLFF
clone_size: NA; v_call: TRBV10-3; d_call: NA; j_call: TRBJ2-2; cdr3_nt: TGTGCCATCAGTGTTTCCAGGGAGAACACCGGGGAGCTGTTTTTT; cdr3_aa: CAISVSRENTGELFF
clone_size: NA; v_call: TRBV5-6; d_call: TRBD1; j_call: TRBJ1-2; cdr3_nt: TGTGCCAGCAGCTTGGTCCGGGACAGCATAACTAACTATGGCTACACCTTC; cdr3_aa: CASSLVRDSITNYGYTF
clone_size: NA; v_call: TRBV13; d_call: TRBD2; j_call: TRBJ2-3; cdr3_nt: TGTGCCAGCCGCGGGACTAGCGGGAGCACAGATACGCAGTATTTT; cdr3_aa: CASRGTSGSTDTQYF
clone_size: NA; v_call: TRBV5-1; d_call: NA; j_call: TRBJ2-5; cdr3_nt: TGCGCCAGCAGCCCTGGACACCCCCAAGAGACCCAGTACTTC; cdr3_aa: CASSPGHPQETQYF
clone_size: NA; v_call: TRBV7-9; d_call: NA; j_call: TRBJ1-5; cdr3_nt: TGTGCCAGCAGCTACGCAGAATGGGAGGATCAGCCCCAGCATTTT; cdr3_aa: CASSYAEWEDQPQHF